This T cell receptor beta chain was captured by sequencing in a study of CD8 T cells in ankylosing spondylitis. Findings and limits, study-wide: Seemingly distinctive of ankylosing spondylitis blood was a TCR beta motif formed by eight highly homologous variants. Researchers report that disease-linked clones proved CD8+ and relatively rare in peripheral blood.

It was by quantitative 5'-RACE with molecular barcodes that TCR beta libraries were made. TCRdb reanalysed the 5' RACE reads using MiXCR and keeps one entry per CDR3 protein. Of fewer than 750,000 distinct CDR3 sequences listed, over 15% are singletons. Trimming removed 1 base from V and 5 bases from J, with 12 bases in between. This CDR3 is built from 15 residues. This clonotype was seen only a few times. The antigen is unknown. The chain combines TRBV12-3 or TRBV12-4 with TRBJ1-5, with D maybe TRBD1 (5 bases). Specimen: blood, either unsorted or a sorted T cell fraction (not recorded which). This clonotype was sampled from a male donor with ankylosing spondylitis. This chain's CDR3 is CASSLEVWGDQPQHF. DNA for the CDR3: TGTGCCAGCAGTTTAGAGGTTTGGGGGGATCAGCCCCAGCATTTT.